This T cell receptor (beta chain) emerged from a study of blood T cell repertoires in COVID-19. Overall study: From the United States, Italy and Spain came samples of acute and convalescent COVID-19. PBMCs, B-cell-depleted T cells, or T cells were the source of the cDNA or gDNA that made up the material.

Authors' processing steps: The authors estimated nucleated cell counts from reference gene primer amplification. Profiled with immunoSEQ multiplex PCR; TCRdb holds only in-frame clones, not every one. V and J calls and clone size are those listed in that table; D and trimming were worked out from the DNA. The sample has approximately 45,000 clones; around nine tenths are singletons. Enrolled during active infection, Seattle patients were then followed longitudinally. Germline loops: CDR1 MNHNY, CDR2 SVGAGI (reference sequence). The V and J ends lost 4 bases and 5 bases, in that order; junction bases with no gene match: 4. This CDR3 has 15 amino acids.

V is TRBV6-6 and J is TRBJ1-6; 8 bases map to TRBD1. The sample taken for sequencing was peripheral blood. The TCR was taken from a man aged 35-49 years with COVID-19, enrolled during active disease. CDR3 bases: TGTGCCAGCAGTTCCGGACAGGGCGATAATTCACCCCTCCACTTT. Its protein product is CASSSGQGDNSPLHF.